What follows are 27 T cell receptor beta chains derived from one specimen sequenced in a study of T cell responses to AZD1222 COVID-19 vaccine. The assay was immunoSEQ multiplex PCR, and TCRdb's table has in-frame clones only and misses some. The table lists 120,000 or so clones, just over 90% of them singletons. The material sequenced was peripheral blood, taken 28 days after the second AZD1222 dose. These receptors were collected from an adult who received the AZD1222 COVID-19 vaccine.

The J gene is TRBJ1-4, the V gene TRBV2, with a possible D match to TRBD1 (5 bases). Germline V gene data show CDR1 as SNHLY and CDR2 as FYNNEI. CDR3 length equals 15 residues. V gave up 4 bases and J gave up 3 bases, with 12 bases separating them. The DNA for the CDR3 is TGTGCCAGCAGTGTCTCCGGGGGACCTAATGAAAAACTGTTTTTT. Translation: CASSVSGGPNEKLFF.

In its sample, this clone was seen a few times. The chain has TRBV9 and TRBJ2-5; D not resolved. The CDR3 has 15 amino acids. The V end lost 0 bases, the J end lost 4 bases, and 13 bases lay between the germline ends. Germline CDR1 reads SGDLS; CDR2 reads YYNGEE. CDR3 in amino acids: CASSVGVGRVETQYF. In DNA form, the CDR3 reads TGTGCCAGCAGCGTAGGGGTGGGAAGGGTAGAGACCCAGTACTTC.

This rearrangement joins TRBV4-2 to TRBJ1-2; a possible D gene is TRBD1 (5 bases). The CDR3 consists of 15 residues. Trimming removed 0 bases at V and 3 bases at J, with 11 bases between. The germline gives CDR1 LGHNA, CDR2 YNFKEQ. CDR3 amino acids: CASSQDSGPDYGYTF. Written as DNA, the CDR3 is TGTGCCAGCAGCCAAGACTCAGGGCCCGACTATGGCTACACCTTC.

This chain connects TRBV16 to TRBJ1-5; D not resolved. Germline CDR1 reads KGHSY; CDR2 reads FQNENV. V lost 4 bases to trimming and J lost 2 bases, with 18 bases between them. The CDR3 has 17 residues. The DNA for the CDR3 is TGTGCCAGCAGCCCCAGTGAAGGGTGGAGGGGCAATCAGCCCCAGCATTTT. Its translation is CASSPSEGWRGNQPQHF.

The chain joins TRBV7-2 to TRBJ2-7; D may be TRBD1 (5 bases). This CDR3 is built from 15 residues. Germline CDR1 SGHTA, CDR2 FQGNSA. The V and J ends lost 4 bases and 6 bases respectively, with 19 bases between them. CDR3 in amino acids: CASSSEGRVSGEQYF. Written as DNA, the CDR3 is TGTGCCAGCAGCTCAGAAGGCAGGGTTTCCGGCGAGCAGTACTTC.

The CDR3 DNA is TGCGCCAGCAGCTTGGCTGGGACAGGGGGTGGCTACACCTTC. This sequence encodes CASSLAGTGGGYTF. The chain has TRBV5-1 and TRBJ1-2; 11 bases match TRBD1. This CDR3 is 14 amino acids long. J lost 7 bases, V lost 0 bases, and 2 bases had no gene match. In germline, CDR1 is SGHRS, CDR2 YFSETQ.

The rearrangement joins TRBV29-1 to TRBJ1-1; D is ambiguous. CDR3 length: 11 residues. Trimming left V 5 bases short and J 6 bases short, with 10 bases between. In germline, CDR1 is SQVTM, CDR2 ANQGSEA. The chain's CDR3 is CSVSPAAEAFF. CDR3 sequence (DNA): TGCAGCGTTAGCCCAGCCGCTGAAGCTTTCTTT.

The gene calls are TRBV2 and TRBJ2-3; 8 nucleotides agree with TRBD2. The CDR3 contains 14 residues. J lost 2 bases, V lost 10 bases, and 8 bases had no gene match. Looked up from germline, CDR1 is SNHLY and CDR2 is FYNNEI. The CDR3 here is CATLQRGITDTQYF. CDR3 in DNA: TGTGCCACACTTCAGCGGGGGATCACAGATACGCAGTATTTT.

The rearrangement uses TRBV12-3 or TRBV12-4 and TRBJ2-5; no clear D gene. The CDR3 contains 13 residues. V was cut by 1 base and J by 5 bases, with 8 bases left in between. The CDR3 loop reads CASSLGKGETQYF. The CDR3 DNA sequence: TGTGCCAGCAGTTTAGGCAAAGGGGAGACCCAGTACTTC.

This chain connects TRBV7-9 to TRBJ2-7; perhaps TRBD1 as D (6 bases). Germline assignment: CDR1 SEHNR and CDR2 FQNEAQ (reference sequence). The CDR3 is 14 residues long. Trimming shortened V by 1 base and J by 7 bases, and 14 bases separated the two germline ends. The CDR3 region is CASSLDGRGWEQYF. The CDR3 DNA reads TGTGCCAGCAGCTTAGATGGCAGGGGCTGGGAGCAGTACTTC.

V usage is TRBV9 and J usage is TRBJ1-4; 7 nucleotides match TRBD1. Germline V gene lookup returns CDR1 SGDLS and CDR2 YYNGEE. The CDR3 extends over 15 amino acids. J gave up 8 bases and V 0 bases, and 7 bases lay outside the gene matches. The CDR3 nucleotides are TGTGCCAGCAGCGTAGCAGGCAGGGGGGGGGAAAAACTGTTTTTT. Its protein product is CASSVAGRGGEKLFF. The variable domain in full, with the rest retrieved from reference TRBV9 and TRBJ1-4, is DSGVTQTPKHLITATGQRVTLRCSPRSGDLSVYWYQQSLDQGLQFLIQYYNGEERAKGNILERFSAQQFPDLHSELNLSSLELGDSALYFCASSVAGRGGEKLFFGSGTQLSVL.

The CDR3 DNA is TGCAGTGCTAGTTATGTCAGTGAAGCTTTCTTT. It translates to CSASYVSEAFF. This chain uses TRBV20-1 with TRBJ1-1; D not certain. V lost 3 bases and J 7 bases, leaving 9 bases between the germline ends. Germline V gene data show CDR1 as DFQATT and CDR2 as SNEGSKA (reference sequence). This CDR3 contains 11 residues.

J is TRBJ1-6 and V is TRBV11-2; D not certain. The CDR3 contains 13 residues. Trimming took off 1 base at V and 10 bases at J, with 8 bases between the two ends. Germline CDR1 reads SGHAT; CDR2 reads FQNNGV. The CDR3 region is CASSLVTKSPLHF. In nucleotides, the CDR3 is TGTGCCAGCAGCTTAGTTACAAAGTCACCCCTCCACTTT.

The gene calls are TRBV5-1 and TRBJ2-3; 7 positions match TRBD1. CDR3 length: 13 amino acids. CDR1 SGHRS and CDR2 YFSETQ come from the germline V gene. V dropped 4 bases and J dropped 4; count of bases not matched to a gene: 3. The DNA of the CDR3 is TGCGCCAGCAGCATTCAGGGGGCAGATACGCAGTATTTT. Its translation: CASSIQGADTQYF. The full variable domain, rest sourced from reference TRBV5-1 and TRBJ2-3, is KAGVTQTPRYLIKTRGQQVTLSCSPISGHRSVSWYQQTPGQGLQFLFEYFSETQRNKGNFPGRFSGRQFSNSRSEMNVSTLELGDSALYLCASSIQGADTQYFGPGTRLTVL.

As concerns this clone: This CDR3 is missing its conserved last phenylalanine or tryptophan, likely due to a read error. No DNA is shown, since the ends of the CDR3 on it are uncertain; the CDR3 is the one TCRdb lists. The chain links TRBV7-6 to TRBJ2-7. The CDR3 is 9 residues long, ends included. Germline V lookup: CDR1 SGHVS, CDR2 FNYEAQ. The CDR3 reads CASSPGREI.

V gene TRBV12-3 or TRBV12-4 combines with J gene TRBJ2-5; D is perhaps TRBD1 or TRBD2 (5 bases each). Trimming cost V 4 bases and J 5 bases, with 11 bases left between them. This CDR3 is 13 amino acids long. The CDR3 nucleotides read TGTGCCAGCAGTTCGGGGACGGGGGAGACCCAGTACTTC. Amino acid sequence: CASSSGTGETQYF.

V gene TRBV12-5 combines with J gene TRBJ1-2, with D unresolved. V dropped 8 bases and J dropped 3 bases, with 7 bases sitting between them. Looked up from germline, CDR1 is LGHNT and CDR2 is FRNRAP. The CDR3 length is 11 residues. The CDR3 spells CASSVYYGYTF. In DNA, the CDR3 is TGTGCTAGTTCCGTGTACTATGGCTACACCTTC. Supplemented by reference TRBV12-5 and TRBJ1-2, the full variable domain reads DARVTQTPRHKVTEMGQEVTMRCQPILGHNTVFWYRQTMMQGLELLAYFRNRAPLDDSGMPKDRFSAEMPDATLATLKIQPSEPRDSAVYFCASSVYYGYTFGSGTRLTVV.

The chain couples TRBV7-8 to TRBJ2-6; no firm D call. CDR3 size: 16 residues. V lost 3 bases, J lost 4 bases, and 13 bases lay in between. In germline, CDR1 is SGHVS, CDR2 FQNEAQ. The CDR3 nucleotides read TGTGCCAGCAGCTTCTCCAGCATAGCAGGGGCCAACGTCCTGACTTTC. It specifies CASSFSSIAGANVLTF.

This clone has just one count. The V gene is TRBV30, the J gene TRBJ1-6, with a weak D call TRBD1 (6 bases). The CDR3 extends over 14 amino acids. Germline assignment: CDR1 GTSNPN and CDR2 SVGIG (reference sequence). V was clipped by 5 bases and J by 1 base, with 9 bases between them. CDR3: CAWEQGSYNSPLHF. The CDR3 coding sequence is TGTGCCTGGGAACAGGGTTCCTATAATTCACCCCTCCACTTT.

The chain combines TRBV11-2 with TRBJ1-4, with 7 bases aligning to TRBD1. From germline, CDR1 is SGHAT and CDR2 FQNNGV. This CDR3 has 16 amino acids. Unmatched junction bases numbered 11, after V lost 5 bases and J lost 5 bases. CDR3 DNA sequence: TGTGCCAGCAGCGGACCGATGACAGGGCAAAATGAAAAACTGTTTTTT. Amino acid sequence: CASSGPMTGQNEKLFF.

The V call is TRBV4-2, the J call TRBJ1-5; D not certain. V shed 1 base and J shed 4 bases, with 5 bases lying between them. The CDR3 runs 13 residues. Germline V CDR1 and CDR2: LGHNA, YNFKEQ. CDR3: CASSQAENQPQHF. The CDR3, as DNA: TGTGCCAGCAGCCAAGCCGAAAATCAGCCCCAGCATTTT.

This chain connects TRBV5-5 to TRBJ2-3; TRBD1 agrees at 12 bases. The length of the CDR3 is 16 residues. Germline assignment: CDR1 SGHKS and CDR2 YYEKEE (reference sequence). V dropped 4 bases and J dropped 5; count of bases not matched to a gene: 8. The CDR3 region is CASSRGTGGLRDTQYF. The CDR3 DNA reads TGTGCCAGCAGCCGCGGGACAGGGGGCTTACGAGATACGCAGTATTTT.

This sequence joins TRBV7-2 and TRBJ2-6; D not resolved. Germline V lookup: CDR1 SGHTA, CDR2 FQGNSA. V lost 3 bases and J 1 base, leaving 1 base between the germline ends. The CDR3 is 13 residues long. CDR3 sequence: CASSFSGANVLTF. CDR3 DNA: TGTGCCAGCAGCTTTTCTGGGGCCAACGTCCTGACTTTC.

The V call is TRBV5-6, the J call TRBJ2-1; 11 bases are shared with TRBD2. V lost 4 bases to trimming and J lost 1 base; unmatched junction nucleotides: 4. Germline CDR1 reads SGHDT; CDR2 reads YYEEEE. CDR3 length: 16 amino acids. The CDR3: CASSPGLADSYNEQFF. The CDR3 nucleotides are TGTGCCAGCAGCCCGGGACTAGCGGATTCCTACAATGAGCAGTTCTTC.

The V and J genes are TRBV18 and TRBJ1-4; D call uncertain. The germline CDR1 and CDR2 sequences are KGHSH and LQKENI. This CDR3 spans 15 amino acids. V lost 3 bases to trimming and J lost 4 bases, with 12 bases between them. Here the CDR3 DNA reads TGTGCCAGCTCACCCGATGAATGGGGTAATGAAAAACTGTTTTTT. This codes for CASSPDEWGNEKLFF.

The chain joins TRBV3-1 (or the pseudogene TRBV3-2) to TRBJ1-4; D uncertain. The V and J ends lost 0 bases and 1 base respectively, with 15 bases between them. CDR1 and CDR2 (germline): LGHDT, YNNKEL (reference sequence). The CDR3 contains 18 residues. The CDR3 coding sequence is TGTGCCAGCAGCCAAGATGGCCAGGCCTCGGGAACTAATGAAAAACTGTTTTTT. Its protein is CASSQDGQASGTNEKLFF.

This sequence joins TRBV7-2 and TRBJ1-5, with TRBD1 matching over 9 bases. Germline V gene sequence: CDR1 SGHTA, CDR2 FQGNSA. The CDR3 extends over 14 amino acids. J gave up 6 bases and V 3 bases, and 3 bases lay outside the gene matches. The CDR3 here is CASSFGTGPQPQHF. CDR3 DNA: TGTGCCAGCAGCTTCGGGACAGGGCCTCAGCCCCAGCATTTT. The entire variable domain, with the rest obtained from reference TRBV7-2 and TRBJ1-5, is as follows: GAGVSQSPSNKVTEKGKDVELRCDPISGHTALYWYRQSLGQGLEFLIYFQGNSAPDKSGLPSDRFSAERTGGSVSTLTIQRTQQEDSAVYLCASSFGTGPQPQHFGDGTRLSIL.